These 29 T cell receptor beta chains were sequenced from one sample in a study of long-term antiretroviral therapy in people with HIV. They ran version v3.0 of the immunoSEQ assay at survey level. TCRdb keeps only in-frame clones here, not all; method: immunoSEQ multiplex PCR. The table has more than 20,000 clones, 85% to 90% seen once. This specimen was unsorted PBMCs, taken 1.3 years after starting antiretroviral therapy. Receptors were obtained from a man aged 55 to 69 with HIV.

Note on this clone: One end of the junction fails to match germline, which may point to a read error. The chain recombines TRBV7-7 with TRBJ2-7, with 11 bases aligning to TRBD1. The CDR3 length is 16 residues. CDR1 and CDR2 from the germline V gene are SSHAT and FNYEAQ (reference sequence). CDR3 region: CASSSSGTGGSGEQYF. In nucleotides, the CDR3 is TGTGCTAGCAGCTCCTCCGGGACAGGGGGATCCGGGGAGCAGTACTTC.

The chain couples TRBV19 to TRBJ1-1; 9 bases agree with TRBD1. In germline, CDR1 is LNHDA, CDR2 SQIVND (reference sequence). The CDR3 covers 19 residues. Trimming removed 4 bases from V and 4 bases from J; junction bases left unmatched: 19. For the CDR3, the DNA is TGTGCCAGTAGTACCTTATCCGGGAACAGGGGGCGAGGAGGCACTGAAGCTTTCTTT. This codes for CASSTLSGNRGRGGTEAFF.

A single count supports this clone. This chain connects TRBV7-3 to TRBJ2-1; 7 positions match TRBD2. This CDR3 comprises 16 residues. Germline CDR1 reads SGHTA; CDR2 reads FQGTGA. The V and J ends lost 4 bases and 7 bases, in that order; junction bases with no gene match: 13. This chain's CDR3 is CASSSSSGGGVNEQFF. The CDR3 DNA reads TGTGCCAGCAGCTCCTCTAGCGGAGGTGGGGTGAATGAGCAGTTCTTC.

CDR3 nucleotide sequence: TGTGCCAGCAGTATGGACCCCTCTCCCGCGGACAGTATAGCCAAAAACATTCAGTACTTC. Its translation is CASSMDPSPADSIAKNIQYF. V gene TRBV5-4 combines with J gene TRBJ2-4, with a tentative D call TRBD1 (6 bases). The CDR3 loop spans 20 amino acids. The ends were cut back, 5 bases at V and 0 bases at J, with 27 bases in the middle. The germline CDR1 and CDR2 sequences are SGHNT and YYREEE (reference sequence).

This chain joins TRBV5-1 and TRBJ2-1, with 15 bases aligning to TRBD2. Germline V gene data show CDR1 as SGHRS and CDR2 as YFSETQ. The trim removed 0 bases at V and 8 bases at J, leaving 9 bases unmatched. The CDR3 is 18 amino acids. Here the CDR3 DNA reads TGCGCCAGCAGCTTGGGGGGACTAGCGGGAGGATGGTTGGATGAGCAGTTCTTC. Translated: CASSLGGLAGGWLDEQFF.

A few counts support this clone. The chain employs TRBV19 and TRBJ1-1, with D possibly being TRBD1 (5 bases). The V gene lost 5 bases and the J gene lost 5 bases, with 15 bases spanning the gap. Germline V lookup: CDR1 LNHDA, CDR2 SQIVND (reference sequence). The CDR3 is 14 amino acids. CDR3 sequence: CASSFSRGGTEAFF. The CDR3 DNA reads TGTGCCAGTAGTTTCTCGAGGGGAGGGACTGAAGCTTTCTTT.

The chain uses TRBV5-4 and TRBJ2-5, with 8 bases aligning to TRBD1. This CDR3 is 16 amino acids long. The germline V gene has CDR1 SGHNT and CDR2 YYREEE (reference sequence). The junction had 11 bases not matched to a gene; V was cut back by 2 bases and J by 5 bases. The CDR3 region is CASSFRSGTGGETQYF. CDR3 coding DNA: TGTGCCAGCAGCTTTCGTTCCGGGACAGGAGGGGAGACCCAGTACTTC.

The chain carries TRBV5-6 and TRBJ1-4; D call uncertain. Germline-derived CDR1 and CDR2 are SGHDT and YYEEEE. The length of the CDR3 is 16 residues. Trimming took off 4 bases at V and 3 bases at J, with 16 bases between the two ends. CDR3 in amino acids: CASSLALWGPNEKLFF. The CDR3 nucleotides read TGTGCCAGCAGCCTTGCTTTATGGGGTCCTAATGAAAAACTGTTTTTT.

The chain recombines TRBV27 with TRBJ2-7; 9 nucleotides agree with TRBD2. Germline-derived CDR1 and CDR2 are MNHEY and SMNVEV (reference sequence). The CDR3 covers 16 residues. After removal of 3 bases from V and 4 bases from J, the junction contained 10 bases not matched to a gene. The CDR3 region has the DNA TGTGCCAGCAGTTTGTTGACTAGCGGTCTCACGTACGAGCAGTACTTC. It codes for CASSLLTSGLTYEQYF.

The sample holds one count of this clone. The V and J genes are TRBV5-1 and TRBJ2-5, with D tentatively TRBD2 (7 bases). The CDR3 is 15 amino acids. V lost 2 bases to trimming and J lost 1 base, with 12 bases between them. From germline, CDR1 is SGHRS and CDR2 YFSETQ. The CDR3 here is CASSFMGGGQETQYF. CDR3 coding DNA: TGCGCCAGCAGCTTCATGGGAGGGGGCCAAGAGACCCAGTACTTC.

The J gene is TRBJ2-7, the V gene TRBV10-2; D is possibly TRBD2 (6 bases). This CDR3 contains 10 residues. CDR1 and CDR2 from the germline V gene are WSHSY and SAAADI. V dropped 9 bases and J dropped 7 bases, with 10 bases sitting between them. CDR3 amino acids: CASRREEQYF. For the CDR3, the DNA is TGCGCCAGTCGACGGGAGGAGCAGTACTTC.

The rearrangement uses TRBV30 and TRBJ1-5; 9 bases fit TRBD1. Per the germline V gene, CDR1 is GTSNPN and CDR2 is SVGIG (reference sequence). The J segment lost 7 bases and the V segment lost 2 bases, leaving 9 bases of the junction unmatched. This CDR3 is built from 15 residues. Written as DNA, the CDR3 is TGTGCCTGGAGTCGATACAGGGGGCTAGGGCAGCCCCAGCATTTT. Protein product: CAWSRYRGLGQPQHF.

The chain is built from TRBV5-6 and TRBJ1-5; D gene uncertain. Looked up from germline, CDR1 is SGHDT and CDR2 is YYEEEE. Trimming shortened V by 0 bases and J by 5 bases, and 6 bases separated the two germline ends. The length of the CDR3 is 13 residues. The CDR3 DNA reads as TGTGCCAGCAGCTTGGGACCGGATCAGCCCCAGCATTTT. It specifies CASSLGPDQPQHF.

This chain links TRBV6-5 with TRBJ1-2, with D uncertain. The CDR3 is 13 amino acids. Germline V gives CDR1 MNHEY, CDR2 SVGAGI. V was cut by 8 bases and J by 8 bases, with 18 bases left in between. CDR3 sequence: CASSNLYGEGYTF. CDR3 coding DNA: TGTGCCAGCTCTAACCTCTATGGAGAGGGCTACACCTTC.

This clone was observed once. The chain combines TRBV9 with TRBJ2-7, with 8 bases lining up with TRBD2. The J segment lost 0 bases and the V segment lost 4 bases, leaving 6 bases of the junction unmatched. CDR3 length: 15 residues. CDR1 and CDR2 (germline): SGDLS, YYNGEE. CDR3 amino acids: CASSPGGVSSYEQYF. CDR3 nucleotide sequence: TGTGCCAGCAGCCCGGGGGGGGTGAGCTCCTACGAGCAGTACTTC.

CDR3 amino acids: CASSTLPSSEQYF. The DNA of the CDR3 is TGTGCCAGCAGCACCCTACCCTCTAGCGAGCAGTACTTC. V gene TRBV7-3 combines with J gene TRBJ2-7; D is unclear. Germline V lookup: CDR1 SGHTA, CDR2 FQGTGA. CDR3 length equals 13 residues. V was shortened by 5 bases and J by 6 bases, with 14 bases between the two germline ends.

The CDR3 spells CASSLELAIRPGELFF. The CDR3 DNA reads TGTGCCAGCAGCTTAGAACTAGCGATTCGACCCGGGGAGCTGTTTTTT. V usage is TRBV7-9 and J usage is TRBJ2-2; 7 bases are a match to TRBD2. With 1 base clipped from V and 6 bases from J, the junction kept 8 bases outside the gene matches. The CDR3 is made up of 16 amino acids. Per the germline V gene, CDR1 is SEHNR and CDR2 is FQNEAQ (reference sequence). The full variable domain, with the rest looked up from reference TRBV7-9 and TRBJ2-2, is DTGVSQNPRHKITKRGQNVTFRCDPISEHNRLYWYRQTLGQGPEFLTYFQNEAQLEKSRLLSDRFSAERPKGSFSTLEIQRTEQGDSAMYLCASSLELAIRPGELFFGEGSRLTVL.

The rearrangement joins TRBV5-1 to TRBJ1-1; D is undetermined. Germline-derived CDR1 and CDR2 are SGHRS and YFSETQ. This CDR3 is built from 13 residues. The V end lost 8 bases, the J end lost 6 bases, and 17 bases lay between the germline ends. The CDR3 spells CASRIIQQSEAFF. Here the CDR3 DNA reads TGCGCCAGTCGGATAATACAGCAGTCTGAAGCTTTCTTT. The variable domain in full, completed from reference TRBV5-1 and TRBJ1-1, reads KAGVTQTPRYLIKTRGQQVTLSCSPISGHRSVSWYQQTPGQGLQFLFEYFSETQRNKGNFPGRFSGRQFSNSRSEMNVSTLELGDSALYLCASRIIQQSEAFFGQGTRLTVV.

This rearrangement joins TRBV2 to TRBJ1-2; 8 bases fit TRBD1. V was pared by 6 bases and J by 8 bases, with 8 bases of the junction left unmatched. There are 13 residues in the CDR3. Germline loops: CDR1 SNHLY, CDR2 FYNNEI. CDR3 loop: CASSSQGAWGYTF. In nucleotides, the CDR3 is TGTGCCAGCAGCTCCCAGGGGGCATGGGGCTACACCTTC.

The chain joins TRBV29-1 to TRBJ2-1; 12 bases are a match to TRBD2. V shed 6 bases and J 4 bases; nucleotides not matched to a gene: 7. This CDR3 region has 15 residues. In germline, CDR1 is SQVTM, CDR2 ANQGSEA. The CDR3 DNA sequence: TGCAGCGTCCCTCCTACTAGCGGGGGGTACAATGAGCAGTTCTTC. Amino acids: CSVPPTSGGYNEQFF.

CDR3 bases: TGCAGTGCTCGGGGATCCTACGAGCAGTACTTC. Translating gives CSARGSYEQYF. The rearrangement joins TRBV20-1 to TRBJ2-7; D might be TRBD2 (5 bases). Germline CDR1 and CDR2: DFQATT and SNEGSKA (reference sequence). The CDR3 runs 11 residues. The V and J ends lost 5 bases and 1 base respectively, with 6 bases between them.

The V gene is TRBV6-5, the J gene TRBJ1-2, with D maybe TRBD1 (6 bases). Deletions cut 6 bases from V and 4 bases from J, with 12 bases between. The CDR3 totals 13 residues. CDR1 is MNHEY, CDR2 SVGAGI, per germline. The CDR3 sequence: CASREQGTYGYTF. DNA of the CDR3: TGTGCCAGCAGAGAACAGGGCACCTATGGCTACACCTTC.

The rearrangement links TRBV7-9 to TRBJ1-4; D may be TRBD1 (6 bases). The CDR3 loop spans 16 amino acids. Germline values: CDR1 SEHNR, CDR2 FQNEAQ (reference sequence). Trimming removed 5 bases from V and 2 bases from J, with 15 bases in between. In DNA form, the CDR3 reads TGTGCCAGCAGCAACAGGAGGGGGGCCACTAATGAAAAACTGTTTTTT. It yields the protein CASSNRRGATNEKLFF.

The V and J genes are TRBV5-1 and TRBJ2-1; 12 nucleotides agree with TRBD1. The germline gives CDR1 SGHRS, CDR2 YFSETQ. J lost 9 bases, V lost 4 bases, and 8 bases had no gene match. The CDR3 extends over 15 amino acids. CDR3 protein: CASSITGTGGTEQFF. In DNA form, the CDR3 reads TGCGCCAGCAGCATTACCGGGACAGGGGGCACTGAGCAGTTCTTC.

The chain carries TRBV10-3 and TRBJ1-3, with TRBD1 as a possible D gene (6 bases). CDR1 ENHRY and CDR2 SYGVKD come from the germline V gene. V lost 7 bases to trimming and J lost 4 bases, with 8 bases between them. The CDR3 is made up of 12 amino acids. This CDR3 is CAIKGGGNTIYF. CDR3 nucleotides: TGTGCCATCAAGGGGGGCGGAAACACCATATATTTT.

The genes are TRBV7-9 and TRBJ1-1, with TRBD1 matching 7 bases. CDR1 and CDR2 from the germline V gene are SEHNR and FQNEAQ (reference sequence). V lost 2 bases to trimming and J lost 7 bases; unmatched junction nucleotides: 7. The CDR3 consists of 14 residues. The CDR3: CASSLSLRGVEAFF. The CDR3 nucleotides read TGTGCCAGCAGCTTATCGCTCAGGGGGGTTGAAGCTTTCTTT.

This clone was seen more than once but under ten times. V usage is TRBV6-5 and J usage is TRBJ1-2, with a weak D call TRBD1 (6 bases). Germline values: CDR1 MNHEY, CDR2 SVGAGI. The CDR3 loop spans 14 amino acids. The ends were cut back, 5 bases at V and 4 bases at J, with 14 bases in the middle. The CDR3 here is CASSKTGRGYGYTF. In DNA, the CDR3 is TGTGCCAGCAGTAAGACAGGCCGGGGCTATGGCTACACCTTC.

CDR3 loop: CASSFLGQGAPYEQYF. The CDR3 DNA is TGTGCCAGCAGTTTCCTGGGACAGGGCGCTCCCTACGAGCAGTACTTC. This chain links TRBV27 with TRBJ2-7; 9 nucleotides match TRBD1. The CDR3 is 16 amino acids. Trimming removed 3 bases from V and 2 bases from J; junction bases left unmatched: 8. Per the germline V gene, CDR1 is MNHEY and CDR2 is SMNVEV (reference sequence).

The chain couples TRBV7-9 to TRBJ1-4; TRBD1 matches 8 bases. The CDR3 covers 14 residues. Germline CDR1 SEHNR, CDR2 FQNEAQ (reference sequence). V dropped 6 bases and J dropped 7; count of bases not matched to a gene: 7. The CDR3 sequence: CASSPPGGVEKLFF. The CDR3 coding sequence is TGTGCCAGCAGTCCCCCAGGGGGCGTTGAAAAACTGTTTTTT. Together with reference TRBV7-9 and TRBJ1-4, the CDR3 gives the full variable domain: DTGVSQNPRHKITKRGQNVTFRCDPISEHNRLYWYRQTLGQGPEFLTYFQNEAQLEKSRLLSDRFSAERPKGSFSTLEIQRTEQGDSAMYLCASSPPGGVEKLFFGSGTQLSVL.